One sample yielded the 5 T cell receptor beta chains listed below, sequenced in a study of T cell changes during pregnancy in multiple sclerosis. Assay used: immunoSEQ multiplex PCR; TCRdb lists only in-frame clones, some missing. The sample includes more than 30,000 clones, about nine tenths seen only once; the top ten take 9.5% to 10%. Specimen: CD8+ T cells from peripheral blood mononuclear cells, collected in the first trimester of pregnancy. All receptors come from a female donor with multiple sclerosis, enrolled in a pregnancy study.

The chain employs TRBV4-3 and TRBJ1-6; TRBD1 is a possible D gene (5 bases). Germline CDR1 is LGHNA and CDR2 is YSLEER. The CDR3 spans 15 residues. Trimming pared 0 bases from V and 4 bases from J, leaving 7 bases between. CDR3 in DNA: TGCGCCAGCAGCCAAGACAGGGATTATAATTCACCCCTCCACTTT. Translating gives CASSQDRDYNSPLHF.

The chain employs TRBV6-1 and TRBJ2-7; D may be TRBD1 (5 bases). Per germline, CDR1 MNHNS and CDR2 SASEGT. This CDR3 is built from 14 residues. V was pared by 7 bases and J by 3 bases, with 16 bases between. CDR3 sequence reads: CASTMDISLYEQYF. The DNA of the CDR3 is TGTGCCAGCACTATGGACATTAGCCTCTACGAGCAGTACTTC.

This chain joins TRBV28 and TRBJ2-5, with 10 nucleotides matching TRBD2. Germline V gene sequence: CDR1 MDHEN, CDR2 SYDVKM. The ends lost 0 bases at V and 5 bases at J; junction bases unmatched: 12. The CDR3 consists of 18 residues. DNA of the CDR3: TGTGCCAGCAGTTTATGGGGGCGGGCAGCGGGAGGGATGGAGACCCAGTACTTC. It translates to CASSLWGRAAGGMETQYF.

This clone was seen at least ten times. The chain has TRBV27 and TRBJ2-1; perhaps TRBD2 as D (7 bases). In germline, CDR1 is MNHEY, CDR2 SMNVEV (reference sequence). Trimming shortened V by 4 bases and J by 7 bases, and 14 bases separated the two germline ends. The CDR3 is 14 residues long. The CDR3 region is CASSWGGLSNEQFF. The CDR3 DNA follows: TGTGCCAGCAGTTGGGGGGGGCTTTCGAATGAGCAGTTCTTC.

This chain connects TRBV7-2 to TRBJ1-2; D is uncertain. CDR1 and CDR2 (germline): SGHTA, FQGNSA. Deletions cut 3 bases from V and 0 bases from J, with 11 bases between. There are 15 residues in the CDR3. The chain's CDR3 is CASSFLAIANYGYTF. The DNA for the CDR3 is TGTGCCAGCAGCTTCCTTGCCATAGCTAACTATGGCTACACCTTC.